A selection of T cell receptor beta chains follows, all from one sample in a study of T cell changes during pregnancy in multiple sclerosis. Assay: immunoSEQ multiplex PCR; the TCRdb copy retains only in-frame clones and omits some. Here the sample spans about 50,000 clones, over 80% being singletons. The source material was CD8+ T cells from peripheral blood mononuclear cells, sampled after pregnancy. All receptors come from a female donor with multiple sclerosis, enrolled in a pregnancy study. Each CDR3 is given with its conserved first and last residue. A D gene is named only where the DNA matches it firmly. Clone size is shown for a subset of rows, as once, few, many or a class of expanded clone.

clone_size,j_call,v_call,d_call,cdr3_aa,cdr3_nt
.,TRBJ2-5,TRBV13,TRBD1,CASSQEGQGGRWETQYF,TGTGCCAGCAGCCAGGAGGGACAGGGGGGACGGTGGGAGACCCAGTACTTC
.,TRBJ2-3,TRBV5-6,.,CASSFYTDTQYF,TGTGCCAGCAGCTTTTACACAGATACGCAGTATTTT
.,TRBJ2-7,TRBV7-9,TRBD1,CASSSSGTGSYEQYF,TGTGCCAGCAGCTCCTCCGGGACAGGGTCCTACGAGCAGTACTTC
.,TRBJ2-7,TRBV9,TRBD1,CASSAGGQGYEQYF,TGTGCCAGCAGCGCCGGGGGACAGGGCTACGAGCAGTACTTC
.,TRBJ2-3,TRBV10-1,.,CASSVTGTDTQYF,TGCGCCAGCAGCGTGACAGGAACAGATACGCAGTATTTT
.,TRBJ2-5,TRBV27,TRBD2,CASSVTTGTSGADQYF,TGTGCCAGCAGTGTTACAACCGGGACTAGCGGGGCGGACCAGTACTTC
.,TRBJ2-7,TRBV19,.,CASSRGQGFYEQYF,TGTGCCAGTAGTAGGGGACAAGGCTTCTACGAGCAGTACTTC
.,TRBJ1-1,TRBV6-4,TRBD1,CASSERDSLRNTEAFF,TGTGCCAGCAGCGAACGGGACAGCCTCAGGAACACTGAAGCTTTCTTT
.,TRBJ2-3,TRBV9,.,CASSVEARRPRTDTQYF,TGTGCCAGCAGCGTCGAGGCTAGGCGACCCCGCACAGATACGCAGTATTTT
.,TRBJ2-5,TRBV29-1,TRBD2,CSVEGLAGGQETQYF,TGCAGCGTTGAAGGACTAGCGGGGGGGCAAGAGACCCAGTACTTC
.,TRBJ1-1,TRBV7-8,TRBD1,CASSLVPQGTEAFF,TGTGCCAGCAGCTTAGTCCCACAGGGGACTGAAGCTTTCTTT
.,TRBJ2-3,TRBV6-4,TRBD2,CASSDSTSGGFNTQYF,TGTGCCAGCAGTGACTCGACTAGCGGGGGGTTCAATACGCAGTATTTT
.,TRBJ1-2,TRBV29-1,TRBD1,CSVPDRARDYGYTF,TGCAGCGTTCCCGACAGGGCAAGGGACTATGGCTACACCTTC
few,TRBJ1-3,TRBV6-5,.,CASTAGGINTIYF,TGTGCCAGCACGGCCGGGGGGATTAACACCATATATTTT
.,TRBJ1-2,TRBV7-2,.,CASSSAAHGYTF,TGTGCCAGCAGCTCCGCGGCCCATGGCTACACCTTC
.,TRBJ2-1,TRBV6-1,.,CASSDAGRTYNEQFF,TGTGCCAGCAGTGATGCAGGGCGGACCTACAATGAGCAGTTCTTC
.,TRBJ2-1,TRBV27,TRBD2,CASMVTSGGAGEQFF,TGTGCCAGCATGGTTACTAGCGGGGGGGCTGGTGAGCAGTTCTTC
.,TRBJ1-2,TRBV15,TRBD1,CATTESRGLNYGYTF,TGTGCCACCACCGAAAGCAGGGGGCTCAACTATGGCTACACCTTC
.,TRBJ2-7,TRBV29-1,TRBD1,CSVEDRAGGDEQYF,TGCAGCGTTGAAGATCGCGCAGGGGGCGACGAGCAGTACTTC
.,TRBJ2-7,TRBV4-1,TRBD1,CASSPPRGQGAYEQYF,TGCGCCAGCAGCCCTCCCCGGGGACAGGGGGCTTACGAGCAGTACTTC
.,TRBJ2-2,TRBV5-6,.,CASSFGTTGDTGELFF,TGTGCCAGCAGCTTCGGGACCACGGGGGACACCGGGGAGCTGTTTTTT
.,TRBJ2-7,TRBV19,.,CASSVRTENYEQYF,TGTGCCAGTAGTGTTCGGACAGAGAACTACGAGCAGTACTTC
.,TRBJ1-1,TRBV11-2,.,CASSLSVMNTEAFF,TGTGCCAGCAGCTTATCAGTGATGAACACTGAAGCTTTCTTT
.,TRBJ2-1,TRBV9,TRBD2,CASSTGLAHNEQFF,TGTGCCAGCAGCACGGGACTAGCACACAATGAGCAGTTCTTC
.,TRBJ2-1,TRBV27,.,CASRQVDNEQFF,TGTGCCAGCAGGCAGGTGGACAATGAGCAGTTCTTC
.,TRBJ1-1,TRBV27,.,CASSLQENTEAFF,TGTGCCAGCAGTTTACAGGAAAACACTGAAGCTTTCTTT
.,TRBJ2-5,TRBV29-1,TRBD1,CSVETGQGETQYF,TGCAGCGTTGAAACTGGACAGGGTGAGACCCAGTACTTC
.,TRBJ2-1,TRBV13,TRBD2,CASSSGAGGESSYNEQFF,TGTGCCAGCAGCTCCGGAGCGGGGGGCGAGAGCTCCTACAATGAGCAGTTCTTC
many,TRBJ2-3,TRBV10-1,.,CASSDRGDTQYF,TGCGCCAGCAGTGACAGGGGAGATACGCAGTATTTT
.,TRBJ2-7,TRBV2,TRBD1,CASNRDRGYEQYF,TGTGCCAGCAACAGGGACAGGGGTTACGAGCAGTACTTC
.,TRBJ2-2,TRBV5-6,TRBD2,CASSFGTRAGELFF,TGTGCCAGCAGCTTTGGGACTAGGGCCGGGGAGCTGTTTTTT
once,TRBJ2-3,TRBV7-9,.,CASSLTESPTDTQYF,TGTGCCAGCAGCTTGACAGAGAGTCCCACAGATACGCAGTATTTT
.,TRBJ1-1,TRBV2,.,CATLTGGKSTEAFF,TGTGCCACTCTAACGGGGGGGAAGAGCACTGAAGCTTTCTTT
once,TRBJ2-7,TRBV13,.,CASSLGRRAYEQYF,TGTGCCAGCAGCTTAGGCCGGAGGGCCTACGAGCAGTACTTC
.,TRBJ2-7,TRBV7-8,TRBD2,CASSFVAGGRFYEQYF,TGTGCCAGCAGCTTCGTGGCGGGGGGGAGATTCTACGAGCAGTACTTC
medium-sized,TRBJ1-5,TRBV20-1,.,CSAGEPQHF,TGCAGTGCCGGGGAGCCCCAGCATTTT
once,TRBJ1-6,TRBV25-1,.,CASSEFFPGERKSPLHF,TGTGCCAGCAGTGAATTTTTCCCCGGGGAAAGGAAATCACCCCTCCACTTT
.,TRBJ1-3,TRBV19,TRBD1,CASSTGTGAGNTIYF,TGTGCCAGTAGTACCGGGACAGGGGCTGGAAACACCATATATTTT
.,TRBJ2-5,TRBV19,TRBD2,CASSLSGGLEETQYF,TGTGCCAGTAGCCTGAGCGGGGGGCTTGAGGAGACCCAGTACTTC
.,TRBJ2-1,TRBV4-1,.,CASSQTSRPEQFF,TGCGCCAGCAGCCAGACCTCGCGGCCCGAGCAGTTCTTC
.,TRBJ2-5,TRBV15,.,CATEAGQRQYF,TGTGCCACGGAAGCCGGACAGCGCCAGTACTTC
.,TRBJ2-3,TRBV2,TRBD1,CASSASAGTGTDTQYF,TGTGCCAGCAGTGCTTCGGCAGGGACAGGCACAGATACGCAGTATTTT
.,TRBJ2-5,TRBV7-9,.,CASSLVREETQYF,TGTGCCAGCAGCTTAGTTCGGGAGGAGACCCAGTACTTC
.,TRBJ1-6,TRBV7-8,TRBD1,CASSLVSPDRAKPLHF,TGTGCCAGCAGCTTAGTTTCACCGGACAGGGCGAAACCCCTCCACTTT
.,TRBJ2-7,TRBV6-6,TRBD2,CASSYSGEGSYEQYF,TGTGCCAGCAGTTACTCGGGGGAGGGATCCTACGAGCAGTACTTC
.,TRBJ2-7,TRBV19,TRBD1,CASSTGTGGDEQYF,TGTGCCAGTAGTACAGGGACAGGGGGCGACGAGCAGTACTTC
.,TRBJ1-2,TRBV19,TRBD1,CASRGGDDVNVFYGYTF,TGTGCCAGTAGAGGGGGCGACGACGTGAACGTTTTCTATGGCTACACCTTC
.,TRBJ2-1,TRBV2,.,CASSGSGGAYNEQFF,TGTGCCAGCAGTGGTTCTGGGGGCGCCTACAATGAGCAGTTCTTC
.,TRBJ2-7,TRBV27,.,CASSFTGDSHEQYF,TGTGCCAGCAGTTTCACTGGGGACTCGCACGAGCAGTACTTC
.,TRBJ1-3,TRBV7-9,TRBD1,CASSPNRGGNTIYF,TGTGCCAGCAGCCCGAACAGGGGTGGAAACACCATATATTTT
.,TRBJ1-3,TRBV30,.,CAFEPGENTIYF,TGTGCCTTCGAACCAGGGGAAAACACCATATATTTT
.,TRBJ1-2,TRBV6-5,.,CASSYSTGLYGYTF,TGTGCCAGCAGTTATTCTACAGGCCTCTATGGCTACACCTTC
.,TRBJ1-5,TRBV27,TRBD1,CASSPTIGTEYSNQPQHF,TGTGCCAGCAGTCCAACAATAGGGACAGAATATAGCAATCAGCCCCAGCATTTT
.,TRBJ2-3,TRBV7-9,.,CASSPPSSADTQYF,TGTGCCAGCAGCCCACCCTCTAGCGCAGATACGCAGTATTTT
.,TRBJ2-1,TRBV5-4,TRBD2,CASSSNGGALNEQFF,TGTGCCAGCAGCTCAAACGGGGGGGCTCTCAATGAGCAGTTCTTC
.,TRBJ1-3,TRBV19,.,CASSPTGGVGNTIYF,TGTGCCAGTAGCCCCACTGGAGGGGTCGGAAACACCATATATTTT
.,TRBJ2-3,TRBV6-4,TRBD2,CASSVDQAGGADTQYF,TGTGCCAGCAGTGTGGATCAAGCGGGGGGAGCAGATACGCAGTATTTT